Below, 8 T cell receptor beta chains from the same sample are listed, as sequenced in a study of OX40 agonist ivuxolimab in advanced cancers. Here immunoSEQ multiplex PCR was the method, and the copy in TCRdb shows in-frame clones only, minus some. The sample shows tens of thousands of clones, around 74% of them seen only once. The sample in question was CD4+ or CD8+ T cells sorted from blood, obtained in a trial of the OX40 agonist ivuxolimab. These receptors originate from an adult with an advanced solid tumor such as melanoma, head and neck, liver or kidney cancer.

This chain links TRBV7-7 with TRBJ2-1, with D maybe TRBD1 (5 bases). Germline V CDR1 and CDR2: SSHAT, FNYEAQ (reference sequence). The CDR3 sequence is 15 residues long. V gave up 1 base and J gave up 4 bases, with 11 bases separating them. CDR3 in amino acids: CASSLGDGAYNEQFF. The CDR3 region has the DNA TGTGCCAGCAGCTTAGGGGATGGGGCATACAATGAGCAGTTCTTC.

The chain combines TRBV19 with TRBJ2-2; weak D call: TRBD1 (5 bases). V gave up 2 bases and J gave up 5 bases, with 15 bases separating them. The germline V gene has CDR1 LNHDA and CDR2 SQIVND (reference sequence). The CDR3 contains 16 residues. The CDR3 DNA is TGTGCCAGTAGTATAAGCAGGGTTGGTAATACCGGGGAGCTGTTTTTT. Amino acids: CASSISRVGNTGELFF. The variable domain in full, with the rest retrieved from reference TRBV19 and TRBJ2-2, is DGGITQSPKYLFRKEGQNVTLSCEQNLNHDAMYWYRQDPGQGLRLIYYSQIVNDFQKGDIAEGYSVSREKKESFPLTVTSAQKNPTAFYLCASSISRVGNTGELFFGEGSRLTVL.

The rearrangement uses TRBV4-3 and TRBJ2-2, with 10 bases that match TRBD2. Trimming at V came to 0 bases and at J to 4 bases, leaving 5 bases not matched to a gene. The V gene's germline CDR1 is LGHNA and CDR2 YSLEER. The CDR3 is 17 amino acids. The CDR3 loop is CASSQEISGGVTGELFF. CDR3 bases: TGCGCCAGCAGCCAAGAAATCAGCGGGGGGGTCACCGGGGAGCTGTTTTTT.

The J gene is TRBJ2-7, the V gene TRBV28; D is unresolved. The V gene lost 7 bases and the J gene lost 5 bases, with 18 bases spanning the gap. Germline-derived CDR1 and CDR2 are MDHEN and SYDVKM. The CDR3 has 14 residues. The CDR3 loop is CASIKEMKWNEQYF. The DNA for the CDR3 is TGTGCCAGCATTAAAGAAATGAAGTGGAACGAGCAGTACTTC.

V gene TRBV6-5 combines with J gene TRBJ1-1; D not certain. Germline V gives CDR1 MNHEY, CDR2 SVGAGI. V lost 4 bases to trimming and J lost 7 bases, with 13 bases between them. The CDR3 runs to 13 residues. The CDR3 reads CASSSRRVLEAFF. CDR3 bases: TGTGCCAGCAGTTCCCGTCGGGTTCTTGAAGCTTTCTTT.

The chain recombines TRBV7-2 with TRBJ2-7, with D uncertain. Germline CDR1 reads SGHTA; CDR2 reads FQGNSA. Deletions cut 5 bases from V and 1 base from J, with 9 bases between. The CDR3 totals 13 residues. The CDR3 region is CASSRGLSYEQYF. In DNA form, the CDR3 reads TGTGCCAGCAGCCGTGGGTTATCCTACGAGCAGTACTTC. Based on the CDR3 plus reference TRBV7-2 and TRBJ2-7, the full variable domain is GAGVSQSPSNKVTEKGKDVELRCDPISGHTALYWYRQSLGQGLEFLIYFQGNSAPDKSGLPSDRFSAERTGGSVSTLTIQRTQQEDSAVYLCASSRGLSYEQYFGPGTRLTVT.

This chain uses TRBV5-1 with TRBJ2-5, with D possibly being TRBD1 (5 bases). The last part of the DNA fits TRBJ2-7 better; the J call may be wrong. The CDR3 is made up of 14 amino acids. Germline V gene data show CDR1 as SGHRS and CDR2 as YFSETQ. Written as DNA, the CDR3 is TGCGCCAGCAGCTTGGTTCAGGGTGTATACGAGCAGTACTTC. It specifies CASSLVQGVYEQYF.

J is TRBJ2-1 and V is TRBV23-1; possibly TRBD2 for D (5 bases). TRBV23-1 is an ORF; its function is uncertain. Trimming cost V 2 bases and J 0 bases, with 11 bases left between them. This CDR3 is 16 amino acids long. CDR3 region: CASSQPSLSSYNEQFF. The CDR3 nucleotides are TGCGCCAGCAGTCAACCTAGCCTAAGCTCCTACAATGAGCAGTTCTTC.